These T cell receptor beta chains were read from a single sample in a study of regulatory T cells in long-lasting Graves disease. TCRdb fed the multiplex PCR reads into MiXCR, producing one record per CDR3 protein. This sample has over 200,000 distinct CDR3 sequences; about 20% occur once, and the top ten carry 12% to 15%. This same sample was also part of a study on T cells in Graves' hyperthyroidism and ophthalmopathy.

The sample was peripheral blood mononuclear cells (PBMCs), taken at new diagnosis, from a patient treated with antithyroid drugs. These receptor sequences come from a woman in her 30s with Graves disease. Each CDR3 is given without its conserved first and last residue. Expanded clones are given a class, and other clones once, few, many or no size at all.

TRBV29-1,few,TRBJ2-3,11,SVDLAGADTQY
TRBV3-1,.,TRBJ1-2,13,ANSLPAAGPHGYT
TRBV9,many,TRBJ2-3,12,ASSVGSRADTQY
TRBV20-1,many,TRBJ2-5,10,SAHKDLETQY
TRBV7-9,many,TRBJ1-2,14,ASSLGVGDRTVGYT
TRBV20-1,many,TRBJ2-3,14,SARDPARTPGDTQY
TRBV7-8,many,TRBJ2-3,15,ASSLSSPVFSADTQY
TRBV7-2,many,TRBJ1-4,10,ASSPDRRKLF
TRBV5-1,many,TRBJ1-3,13,ASSRQTGGGNTIY
TRBV19,.,TRBJ1-2,11,ASSSQQGYGYT
TRBV3-1,.,TRBJ2-7,13,ASSQGRPIKDEQY
TRBV6-1,many,TRBJ1-1,16,ASSPVNRDINLNTEAF
TRBV6-1,.,TRBJ1-3,13,ATQTPHSSGNTIY
TRBV7-2,many,TRBJ2-7,12,ASSLKRGPGEQY
TRBV11-2,many,TRBJ1-2,11,ASSAGIIYGYT
TRBV7-2,many,TRBJ2-2,12,ASSLWQGTGELF
TRBV12-3/TRBV12-4,many,TRBJ1-2,10,ASSFGGYGYT
TRBV6-2/TRBV6-3,many,TRBJ1-1,11,ASSPPASTEAF
TRBV7-9,many,TRBJ1-2,12,ASSVLQATYGYT
TRBV5-1,many,TRBJ1-1,12,ASSWGQGNTEAF
TRBV14,many,TRBJ2-3,13,ASSLTGGASDTQY
TRBV27,few,TRBJ1-5,14,ASSKRDRGNNQPQH
TRBV2,once,TRBJ1-1,13,ASSEWWTGNTEAL
TRBV2,many,TRBJ2-6,15,ASGGDRGNSGANVLT
TRBV3-1,.,TRBJ2-7,10,ASSQLSYEQY
TRBV5-4,many,TRBJ2-3,13,ASSEGGTVTDTQY